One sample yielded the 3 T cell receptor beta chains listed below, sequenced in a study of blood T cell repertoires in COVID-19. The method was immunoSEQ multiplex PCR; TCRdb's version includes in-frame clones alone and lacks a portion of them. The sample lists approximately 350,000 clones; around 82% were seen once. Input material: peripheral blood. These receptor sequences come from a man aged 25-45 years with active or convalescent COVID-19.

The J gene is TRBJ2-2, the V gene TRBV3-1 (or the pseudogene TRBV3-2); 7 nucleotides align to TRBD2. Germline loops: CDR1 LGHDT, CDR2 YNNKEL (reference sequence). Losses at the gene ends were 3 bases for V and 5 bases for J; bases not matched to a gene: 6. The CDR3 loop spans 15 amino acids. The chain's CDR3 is CASSQGRASTGELFF. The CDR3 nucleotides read TGTGCCAGCAGCCAGGGGAGGGCAAGTACCGGGGAGCTGTTTTTT.

CDR3 sequence reads: CASSQEPGGGTEAFF. For the CDR3, the DNA is TGCGCCAGCAGCCAAGAGCCCGGGGGGGGGACTGAAGCTTTCTTT. V usage is TRBV4-3 and J usage is TRBJ1-1; D is possibly TRBD1 (5 bases). This CDR3 has 15 amino acids. The germline V and J ends were trimmed by 0 bases and 5 bases, with 13 bases remaining between them. Germline V gives CDR1 LGHNA, CDR2 YSLEER.

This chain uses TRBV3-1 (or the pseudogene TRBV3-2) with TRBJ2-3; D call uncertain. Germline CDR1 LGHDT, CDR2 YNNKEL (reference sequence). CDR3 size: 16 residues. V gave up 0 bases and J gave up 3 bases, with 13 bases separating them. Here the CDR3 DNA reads TGTGCCAGCAGCCAAGATCTTGGGCAGGTAACAGATACGCAGTATTTT. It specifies CASSQDLGQVTDTQYF.